The 2 T cell receptor beta chains in this list originate from one sample, sequenced in a study of T-cell reconstitution after alpha-beta-depleted transplantation in children. The authors prepared the TCRbeta library with unique molecular identifiers. TCRdb used MiXCR to reprocess the PCR reads, holding one entry per CDR3 protein. The repertoire holds around 370,000 distinct CDR3 sequences, with 10% as singletons. The sequencing here drew on PBMCs from the stem cell graft donor, taken from the stem cell graft. The source of these receptors is a human donor who donated a stem cell graft to a child with acute lymphoblastic leukemia.

There are a few counts of this clonotype. The V call is TRBV12-3 or TRBV12-4, the J call TRBJ2-1, with D possibly TRBD1 on 6 matching bases. This CDR3 has 16 residues. V was shortened by 6 bases and J by 0 bases, with 15 bases between the two germline ends. The CDR3, as DNA: TGTGCCAGCAGCCCTACAGGGTCGAGCTCCTACAATGAGCAGTTCTTC. It is translated as CASSPTGSSSYNEQFF.

This clonotype was counted only a few times. The chain is built from TRBV7-9 and TRBJ2-1; TRBD1 or TRBD2 may be the D gene (5 bases each). Per the germline V gene, CDR1 is SEHNR and CDR2 is FQNEAQ (reference sequence). CDR3 length: 16 amino acids. V gave up 1 base and J gave up 2 bases, with 12 bases separating them. CDR3 DNA: TGTGCCAGCAGCTTAGATCTAACGGGACCCTACAATGAGCAGTTCTTC. This codes for CASSLDLTGPYNEQFF.